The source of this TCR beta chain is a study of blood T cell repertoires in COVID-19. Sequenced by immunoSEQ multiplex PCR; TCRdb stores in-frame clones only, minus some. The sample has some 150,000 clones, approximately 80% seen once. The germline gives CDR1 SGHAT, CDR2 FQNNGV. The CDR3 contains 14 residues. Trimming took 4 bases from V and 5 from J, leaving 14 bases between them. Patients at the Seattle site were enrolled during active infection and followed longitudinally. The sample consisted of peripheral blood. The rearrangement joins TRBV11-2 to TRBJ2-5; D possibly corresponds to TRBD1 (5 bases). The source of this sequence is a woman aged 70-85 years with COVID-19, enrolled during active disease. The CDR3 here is CASSYPTVGETQYF. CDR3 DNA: TGTGCCAGCAGCTACCCGACAGTAGGGGAGACCCAGTACTTC.